These 10 T cell receptor beta chains were sequenced from one sample in a study of cytomegalovirus exposure and HLA in healthy donors. Primers: 60 Vbeta forward and 13 Jbeta reverse. The repertoire was sequenced with immunoSEQ multiplex PCR; TCRdb's copy has only in-frame clones and lacks some. The sample carries roughly 140,000 clones, over 60% recorded once. Sequencing was performed on PBMCs. Receptor source: a male donor in good health and CMV-seronegative.

The genes are TRBV4-1 and TRBJ2-2; 12 nucleotides line up with TRBD1. The V gene's germline CDR1 is MGHRA and CDR2 YSYEKL. The V and J ends lost 4 bases and 5 bases, in that order; junction bases with no gene match: 2. CDR3 length: 15 amino acids. The DNA for the CDR3 is TGCGCCAGCAGCCCGGGACAGGGGGCAACCGGGGAGCTGTTTTTT. This encodes CASSPGQGATGELFF.

This chain connects TRBV19 to TRBJ2-2; TRBD1 matches at 11 bases. The CDR3 is 16 residues long. The germline gives CDR1 LNHDA, CDR2 SQIVND (reference sequence). V shed 7 bases and J 3 bases; nucleotides not matched to a gene: 7. The CDR3 reads CASKRSGQGDTGELFF. The CDR3 coding sequence is TGTGCCAGTAAGCGGTCGGGACAGGGGGACACCGGGGAGCTGTTTTTT.

The CDR3 DNA sequence: TGTGCCTGGAGTCGGGGTAGCGGGAGGTGGAACGAGCAGTACTTC. It yields the protein CAWSRGSGRWNEQYF. The V gene is TRBV30, the J gene TRBJ2-7; TRBD2 matches at 10 bases. This CDR3 is 15 amino acids long. V lost 2 bases to trimming and J lost 5 bases; unmatched junction nucleotides: 9. Germline V CDR1 and CDR2: GTSNPN, SVGIG (reference sequence).

This clone was counted between two and nine times. The gene calls are TRBV9 and TRBJ2-2; TRBD1 is a possible D gene (6 bases). This CDR3 is built from 14 residues. Per germline, CDR1 SGDLS and CDR2 YYNGEE. Trimming took off 4 bases at V and 7 bases at J, with 14 bases between the two ends. The CDR3 bases are TGTGCCAGCAGCCCCAAGGGGGTACTCGGGGAGCTGTTTTTT. As protein: CASSPKGVLGELFF.

The chain employs TRBV9 and TRBJ2-3; 9 bases fit TRBD1. Trimming at V came to 4 bases and at J to 5 bases, leaving 8 bases not matched to a gene. In germline, CDR1 is SGDLS, CDR2 YYNGEE. The CDR3 runs 15 residues. The CDR3 coding sequence is TGTGCCAGCAGCTCAGGACAGGGGTCGGGAGATACGCAGTATTTT. As protein: CASSSGQGSGDTQYF.

The chain couples TRBV7-2 to TRBJ2-5, with TRBD2 as a possible D gene (5 bases). CDR1 is SGHTA, CDR2 FQGNSA, per germline. The CDR3 consists of 15 residues. Deletions cut 5 bases from V and 2 bases from J, with 15 bases between. The CDR3 sequence: CASSRFPGFQETQYF. In DNA form, the CDR3 reads TGTGCCAGCAGCAGATTTCCGGGATTTCAAGAGACCCAGTACTTC.

The V gene is TRBV5-1, the J gene TRBJ1-5; 9 nucleotides line up with TRBD1. V was pared by 4 bases and J by 6 bases, with 8 bases of the junction left unmatched. Germline V gene data show CDR1 as SGHRS and CDR2 as YFSETQ. This CDR3 comprises 15 residues. The CDR3 region is CASSPGTGRPQPQHF. The CDR3 DNA reads TGCGCCAGCAGCCCCGGGACAGGGAGACCTCAGCCCCAGCATTTT.

The V and J genes are TRBV2 and TRBJ2-3; 11 bases agree with TRBD2. Germline V gene lookup returns CDR1 SNHLY and CDR2 FYNNEI. V shed 6 bases, J shed 6 bases, and the junction held 14 bases outside the gene matches. CDR3 length: 17 residues. This CDR3 is CASSGVLAGAKADTQYF. For the CDR3, the DNA is TGTGCCAGCAGCGGAGTACTAGCGGGAGCAAAGGCGGATACGCAGTATTTT.

The rearrangement uses TRBV5-6 and TRBJ2-5; a possible D gene is TRBD2 (6 bases). The DNA end favors TRBJ2-7, so the J call may be wrong. The germline CDR1 and CDR2 sequences are SGHDT and YYEEEE. CDR3 length: 17 residues. The chain's CDR3 is CASSVLMGGRSSYEQYF. CDR3 in DNA: TGTGCCAGCAGCGTGTTAATGGGAGGCCGGAGCTCCTACGAGCAGTACTTC.

The V and J genes are TRBV5-1 and TRBJ2-7; D not certain. The CDR3 has 15 amino acids. The ends were cut back, 1 base at V and 0 bases at J, with 11 bases in the middle. Germline CDR1 is SGHRS and CDR2 is YFSETQ. The DNA for the CDR3 is TGCGCCAGCAGCTTGACCCCGGAGAGCTCCTACGAGCAGTACTTC. It encodes CASSLTPESSYEQYF.